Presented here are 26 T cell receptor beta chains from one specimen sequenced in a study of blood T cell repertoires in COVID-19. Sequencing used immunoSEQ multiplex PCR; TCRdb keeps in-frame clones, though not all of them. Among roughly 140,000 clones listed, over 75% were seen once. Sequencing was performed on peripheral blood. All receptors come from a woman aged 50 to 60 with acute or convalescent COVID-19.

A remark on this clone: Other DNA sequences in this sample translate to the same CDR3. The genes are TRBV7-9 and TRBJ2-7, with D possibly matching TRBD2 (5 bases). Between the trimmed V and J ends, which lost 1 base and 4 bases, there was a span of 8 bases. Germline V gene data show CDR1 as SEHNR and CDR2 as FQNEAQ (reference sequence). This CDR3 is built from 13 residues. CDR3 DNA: TGTGCCAGCAGCTTAGTTTCGGGATACGAGCAGTACTTC. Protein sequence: CASSLVSGYEQYF.

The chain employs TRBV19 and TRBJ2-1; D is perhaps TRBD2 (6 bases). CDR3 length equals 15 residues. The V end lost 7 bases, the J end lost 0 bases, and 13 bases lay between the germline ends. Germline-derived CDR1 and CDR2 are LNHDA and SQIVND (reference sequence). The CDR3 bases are TGTGCCAGTAAAATGTGGGGACTCTCCTACAATGAGCAGTTCTTC. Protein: CASKMWGLSYNEQFF.

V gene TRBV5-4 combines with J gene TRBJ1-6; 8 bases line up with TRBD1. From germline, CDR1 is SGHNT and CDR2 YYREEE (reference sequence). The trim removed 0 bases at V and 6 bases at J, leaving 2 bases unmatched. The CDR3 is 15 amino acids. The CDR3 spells CASSLDGTGNSPLHF. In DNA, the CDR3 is TGTGCCAGCAGCTTGGACGGGACAGGTAATTCACCCCTCCACTTT.

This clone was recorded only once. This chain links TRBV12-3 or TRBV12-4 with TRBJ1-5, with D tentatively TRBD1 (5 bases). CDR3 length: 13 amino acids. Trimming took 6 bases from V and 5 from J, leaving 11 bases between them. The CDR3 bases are TGTGCCAGCAGCCACAGGATCGATCAGCCCCAGCATTTT. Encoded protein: CASSHRIDQPQHF.

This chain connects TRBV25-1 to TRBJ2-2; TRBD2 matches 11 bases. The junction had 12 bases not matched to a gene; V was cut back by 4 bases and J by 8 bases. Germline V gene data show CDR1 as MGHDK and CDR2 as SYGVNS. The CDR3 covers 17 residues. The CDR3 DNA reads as TGTGCCAGCAGTGGTAGACTAGCGGGGCTCACCGTGGGGGAGCTGTTTTTT. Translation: CASSGRLAGLTVGELFF.

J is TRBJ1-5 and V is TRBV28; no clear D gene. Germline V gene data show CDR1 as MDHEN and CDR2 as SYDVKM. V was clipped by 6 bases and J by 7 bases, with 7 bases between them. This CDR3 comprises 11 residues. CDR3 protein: CASRQKQPQHF. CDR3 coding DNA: TGTGCCAGCAGACAAAAACAGCCCCAGCATTTT.

The CDR3 loop is CASSQQNSNQPQHF. Written as DNA, the CDR3 is TGTGCCAGCAGCCAGCAGAATAGCAATCAGCCCCAGCATTTT. The chain recombines TRBV3-1 (or the pseudogene TRBV3-2) with TRBJ1-5; no definite D call. The CDR3 runs to 14 residues. Germline V lookup: CDR1 LGHDT, CDR2 YNNKEL (reference sequence). Trimming took 3 bases from V and 0 from J, leaving 6 bases between them.

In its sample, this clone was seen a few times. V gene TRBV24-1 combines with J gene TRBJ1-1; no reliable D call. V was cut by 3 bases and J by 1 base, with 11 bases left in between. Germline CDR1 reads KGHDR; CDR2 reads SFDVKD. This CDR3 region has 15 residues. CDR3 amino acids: CATSDPSGGNTEAFF. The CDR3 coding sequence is TGTGCCACCAGTGATCCCTCGGGAGGGAACACTGAAGCTTTCTTT.

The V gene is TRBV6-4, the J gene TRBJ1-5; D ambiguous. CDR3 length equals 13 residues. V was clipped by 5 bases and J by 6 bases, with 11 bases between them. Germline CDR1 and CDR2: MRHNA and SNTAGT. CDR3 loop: CASSLDTSQPQHF. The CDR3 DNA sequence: TGTGCCAGCAGTTTAGACACGAGTCAGCCCCAGCATTTT.

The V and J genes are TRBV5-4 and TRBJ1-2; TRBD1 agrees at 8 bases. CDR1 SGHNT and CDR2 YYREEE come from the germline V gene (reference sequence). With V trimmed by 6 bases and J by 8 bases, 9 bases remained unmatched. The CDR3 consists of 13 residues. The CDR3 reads CASTTGQGRGYTF. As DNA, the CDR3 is TGTGCCAGCACCACCGGACAGGGACGCGGCTACACCTTC.

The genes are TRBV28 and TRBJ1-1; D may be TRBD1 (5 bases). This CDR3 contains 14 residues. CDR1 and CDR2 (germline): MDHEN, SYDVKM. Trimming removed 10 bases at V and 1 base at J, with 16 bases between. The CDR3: CATTAGPPNTEAFF. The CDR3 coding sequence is TGTGCCACTACGGCAGGGCCCCCGAACACTGAAGCTTTCTTT.

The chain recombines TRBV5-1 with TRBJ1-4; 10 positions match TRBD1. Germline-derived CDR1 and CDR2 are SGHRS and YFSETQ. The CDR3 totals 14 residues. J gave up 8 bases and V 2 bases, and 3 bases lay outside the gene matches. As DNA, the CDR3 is TGCGCCAGCAGCTTCGGGACAGGGGAGGAAAAACTGTTTTTT. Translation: CASSFGTGEEKLFF. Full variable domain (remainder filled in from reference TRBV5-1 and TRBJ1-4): KAGVTQTPRYLIKTRGQQVTLSCSPISGHRSVSWYQQTPGQGLQFLFEYFSETQRNKGNFPGRFSGRQFSNSRSEMNVSTLELGDSALYLCASSFGTGEEKLFFGSGTQLSVL.

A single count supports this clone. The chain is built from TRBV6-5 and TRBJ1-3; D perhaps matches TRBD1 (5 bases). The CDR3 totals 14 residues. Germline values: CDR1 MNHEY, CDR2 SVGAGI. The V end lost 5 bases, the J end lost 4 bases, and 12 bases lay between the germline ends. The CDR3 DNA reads TGTGCCAGCAGTCTCAGGGTCTCCGGAAACACCATATATTTT. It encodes CASSLRVSGNTIYF.

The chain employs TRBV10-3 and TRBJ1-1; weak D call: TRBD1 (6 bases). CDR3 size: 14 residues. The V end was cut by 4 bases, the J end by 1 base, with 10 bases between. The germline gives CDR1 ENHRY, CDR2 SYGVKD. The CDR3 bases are TGTGCCATCAGTGCTCAGGGGCCGAACACTGAAGCTTTCTTT. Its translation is CAISAQGPNTEAFF.

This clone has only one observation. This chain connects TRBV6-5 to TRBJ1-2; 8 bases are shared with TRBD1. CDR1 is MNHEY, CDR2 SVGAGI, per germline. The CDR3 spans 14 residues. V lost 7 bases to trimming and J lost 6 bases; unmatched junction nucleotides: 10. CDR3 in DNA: TGTGCCAGCAAAGGTGCAGGGGGCTCGAATGGCTACACCTTC. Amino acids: CASKGAGGSNGYTF.

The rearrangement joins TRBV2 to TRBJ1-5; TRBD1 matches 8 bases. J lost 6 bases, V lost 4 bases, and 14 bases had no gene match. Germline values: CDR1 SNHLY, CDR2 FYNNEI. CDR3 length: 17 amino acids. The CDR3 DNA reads TGTGCCAGCAGTGCGAGACTAGGACAGGGAGGGGGTCAGCCCCAGCATTTT. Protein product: CASSARLGQGGGQPQHF.

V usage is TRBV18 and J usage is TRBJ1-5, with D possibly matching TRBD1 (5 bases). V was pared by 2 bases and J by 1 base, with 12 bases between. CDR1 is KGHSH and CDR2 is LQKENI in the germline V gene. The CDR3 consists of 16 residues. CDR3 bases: TGTGCCAGCTCACCAGTTGGGGCTGGGAGCAATCAGCCCCAGCATTTT. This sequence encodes CASSPVGAGSNQPQHF.

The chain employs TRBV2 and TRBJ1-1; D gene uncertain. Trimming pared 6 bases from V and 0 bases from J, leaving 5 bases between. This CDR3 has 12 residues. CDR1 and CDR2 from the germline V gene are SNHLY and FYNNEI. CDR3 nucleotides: TGTGCCAGCAGGGAGTTGAACACTGAAGCTTTCTTT. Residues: CASRELNTEAFF.

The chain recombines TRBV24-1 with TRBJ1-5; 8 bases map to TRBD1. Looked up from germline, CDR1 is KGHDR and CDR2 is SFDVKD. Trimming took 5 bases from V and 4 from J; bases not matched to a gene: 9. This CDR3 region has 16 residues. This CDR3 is CATSGAVGQGNQPQHF. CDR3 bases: TGTGCCACCAGTGGTGCCGTAGGACAGGGTAATCAGCCCCAGCATTTT.

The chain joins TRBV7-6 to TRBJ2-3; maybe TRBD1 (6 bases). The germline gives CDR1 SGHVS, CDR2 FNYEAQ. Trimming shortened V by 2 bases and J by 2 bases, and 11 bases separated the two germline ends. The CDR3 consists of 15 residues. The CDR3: CASSLLGQNTDTQYF. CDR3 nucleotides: TGTGCCAGCAGCTTACTGGGACAAAACACAGATACGCAGTATTTT.

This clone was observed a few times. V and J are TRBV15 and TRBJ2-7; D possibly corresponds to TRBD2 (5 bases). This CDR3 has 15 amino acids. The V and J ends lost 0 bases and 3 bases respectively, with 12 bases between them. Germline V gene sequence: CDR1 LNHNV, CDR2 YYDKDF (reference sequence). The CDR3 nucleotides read TGTGCCACCAGCAGAGATCTTTCCGGGGTCTACGAGCAGTACTTC. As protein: CATSRDLSGVYEQYF.

The DNA of the CDR3 is TGTGCCAGCAGTCCAAGAAGCCAGCCCCAGCATTTT. Translation: CASSPRSQPQHF. V is TRBV12-3 or TRBV12-4 and J is TRBJ1-5; no clear D gene. The CDR3 totals 12 residues. V was shortened by 5 bases and J by 7 bases, with 9 bases between the two germline ends.

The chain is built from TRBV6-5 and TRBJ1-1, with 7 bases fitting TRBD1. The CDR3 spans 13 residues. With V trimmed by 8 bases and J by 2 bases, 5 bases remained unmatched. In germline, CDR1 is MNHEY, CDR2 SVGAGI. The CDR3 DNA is TGTGCCAGCTTGAGACAGGGAAACACTGAAGCTTTCTTT. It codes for CASLRQGNTEAFF.

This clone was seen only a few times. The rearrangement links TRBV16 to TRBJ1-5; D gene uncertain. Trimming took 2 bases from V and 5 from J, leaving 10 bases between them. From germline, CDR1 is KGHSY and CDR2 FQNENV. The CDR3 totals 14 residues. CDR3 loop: CASSQQGGYQPQHF. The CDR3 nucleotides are TGTGCCAGCAGCCAACAAGGAGGCTATCAGCCCCAGCATTTT.

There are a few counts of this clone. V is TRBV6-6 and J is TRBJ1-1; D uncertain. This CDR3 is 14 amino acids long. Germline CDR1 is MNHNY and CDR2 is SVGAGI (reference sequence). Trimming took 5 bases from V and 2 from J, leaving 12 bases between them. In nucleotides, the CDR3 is TGTGCCAGCAGTCACGCAGAGGGCAACACTGAAGCTTTCTTT. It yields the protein CASSHAEGNTEAFF.

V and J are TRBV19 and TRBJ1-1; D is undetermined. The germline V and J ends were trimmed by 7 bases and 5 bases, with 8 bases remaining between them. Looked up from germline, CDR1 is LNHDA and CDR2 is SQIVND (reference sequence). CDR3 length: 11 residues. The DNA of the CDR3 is TGTGCCAGTACTCGGAGGACTGAAGCTTTCTTT. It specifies CASTRRTEAFF.